This is a list of T cell receptor beta chains from one sample in a study of beta chain features in type 1 diabetes. Produced via immunoSEQ multiplex PCR; TCRdb's table is partial and in-frame only. The sample lists 240,000 or so clones, roughly 20% occurring once. The sequenced sample was naive CD4+ T cells from blood. Receptors originate from a woman aged 35 to 49 with type 1 diabetes. The CDR3 runs from the conserved cysteine through the conserved F or W. A D gene is named only where the DNA matches it firmly. Size values are once, few and many counts, or a class for expanded clones, and some rows have none.

CDR3 DNA	CDR3 protein	D gene	J gene	CDR3 length	clone size	V gene
TGTGCCAGCACCCGACAGAACTATGGCTACACCTTC	CASTRQNYGYTF	-	TRBJ1-2	12	few	TRBV5-6
TGCGCCAGCAGCCCCCAGGGACTTCGCGACGAGCAGTACTTC	CASSPQGLRDEQYF	-	TRBJ2-7	14	-	TRBV5-1
TGTGCCTGGAGTCCACAGACAGGGAACTATGGCTACACCTTC	CAWSPQTGNYGYTF	TRBD1	TRBJ1-2	14	-	TRBV30
TGTGCCAGCTCACCACCGAGCGCGGGGGGCCATAGTGAGCAGTTCTTC	CASSPPSAGGHSEQFF	TRBD2	TRBJ2-1	16	few	TRBV18
TGTGCCATCAGTGGTAACGACAGGGGGTACGAGCAGTACTTC	CAISGNDRGYEQYF	TRBD1	TRBJ2-7	14	-	TRBV10-3
TGTGCCAGCAGCACAGGTCTCGGCACAGATACGCAGTATTTT	CASSTGLGTDTQYF	-	TRBJ2-3	14	-	TRBV9
TGCAGCGCAGGGAACAGGGCCGCGAATGAAAAACTGTTTTTT	CSAGNRAANEKLFF	-	TRBJ1-4	14	few	TRBV29-1
TGTGCCAGCAGACAGGAATACGAGCAGTACTTC	CASRQEYEQYF	-	TRBJ2-7	11	few	TRBV6-6
TGTGCCTGGAGATCACTAGCCGATACGCAGTATTTT	CAWRSLADTQYF	-	TRBJ2-3	12	few	TRBV30
TGTGCCAGCAGGGGGACAGGGTATCGTGAGCAGTTCTTC	CASRGTGYREQFF	TRBD1	TRBJ2-1	13	few	TRBV25-1
TGTGCCAGCAGCTCTAACAGGGTCTCCTACAATGAGCAGTTCTTC	CASSSNRVSYNEQFF	-	TRBJ2-1	15	few	TRBV28
TGTGCCAGCAGCTTTAAGGGGCGACAGGGACGGACTGAAGCTTTCTTT	CASSFKGRQGRTEAFF	TRBD1	TRBJ1-1	16	few	TRBV7-2
TGTGCCAGCAGCCGGACAGGGGGGGGCTACACCTTC	CASSRTGGGYTF	TRBD1	TRBJ1-2	12	few	TRBV28
TGTGCCTGGACTAGCGGGAGTCCAGATACGCAGTATTTT	CAWTSGSPDTQYF	TRBD2	TRBJ2-3	13	few	TRBV30